The rows below give T cell receptor beta chains drawn from one sample of a study of blood T cell repertoires in COVID-19. The protocol was immunoSEQ multiplex PCR, while the TCRdb copy is restricted to in-frame clones and leaves out a portion. This table holds about 72,000 clones, 82% found once. What was sequenced was peripheral blood. The receptors were sampled from a human donor in a cohort sampled during active COVID-19. The CDR3 runs from the conserved cysteine through the conserved F or W. A D gene is named only where the DNA matches it firmly. A row's size may be missing; if present it is once, few, many or a size class.

v_gene	j_gene	d_gene	abundance	CDR3nt	CDR3aa
TRBV5-5	TRBJ1-4	.	.	TGTGCCAGCAGCCCCGGGACTATAGATGAAAAACTGTTTTTT	CASSPGTIDEKLFF
TRBV19	TRBJ1-5	.	.	TGTGCCAGTAGCCTGAGACACCTTAGCAATCAGCCCCAGCATTTT	CASSLRHLSNQPQHF
TRBV2	TRBJ1-6	TRBD1	.	TGTGCCCATGGACAGGGATGGGATTCACCCCTCCACTTT	CAHGQGWDSPLHF
TRBV10-3	TRBJ2-7	.	few	TGTGCCATCAGGCCCGGGACAAGTCGCTCCTACGAGCAGTACTTC	CAIRPGTSRSYEQYF
TRBV13	TRBJ2-3	.	.	TGTGCCAGCAGCATGTCAGATAATACGCAGTATTTT	CASSMSDNTQYF
TRBV5-1	TRBJ2-7	.	.	TGCGCCAGCAGCTGGGGGGACGACCGAACCTACGAGCAGTACTTC	CASSWGDDRTYEQYF
TRBV7-6	TRBJ1-4	TRBD1	.	TGTGCCAGCAGCAGGGACAGGAGTAATGAAAAACTGTTTTTT	CASSRDRSNEKLFF
TRBV6-5	TRBJ1-2	.	.	TGTGCCAGCAGTTACTCGCCTCGGAGTGGCTACACCTTC	CASSYSPRSGYTF
TRBV9	TRBJ2-3	.	many	TGTGCCAGCAGCCCGTGGGGGCAGTTAGCAGATACGCAGTATTTT	CASSPWGQLADTQYF
TRBV18	TRBJ2-5	TRBD1	.	TGTGCCAGCTCACCACGGACAGGGAGAGAGACCCAGTACTTC	CASSPRTGRETQYF
TRBV9	TRBJ1-1	.	.	TGTGCCAGCAGCGTAGCTTCGGGTGAAGCTTTCTTT	CASSVASGEAFF
TRBV11-2	TRBJ1-1	.	.	TGTGCCAGCACTTTATATAGGGGGACGGCTTTCTTT	CASTLYRGTAFF
TRBV28	TRBJ2-7	.	once	TGTGCCATCGGGAACCCGACTAGGTCCTACGAGCAGTACTTC	CAIGNPTRSYEQYF
TRBV12-5	TRBJ2-6	.	.	TGTGCTAGTGGTTTTGTCCACTCTGGGGCCAACGTCCTGACTTTC	CASGFVHSGANVLTF
TRBV5-1	TRBJ2-7	TRBD1	.	TGCGCCAGCAGCTACGGGACAGGGACATACGAGCAGTACTTC	CASSYGTGTYEQYF
TRBV13	TRBJ2-5	TRBD1	.	TGTGCCAGCAGCCGAGGGACAGTCACCCAAGAGACCCAGTACTTC	CASSRGTVTQETQYF